A single sample is the source of the 21 T cell receptor beta chains below, sequenced in a study of blood T cell repertoires in COVID-19. The data were produced by immunoSEQ multiplex PCR, yet TCRdb's version contains in-frame clones alone and is incomplete. Among some 200,000 clones listed, about 83% were seen once. Material for sequencing was peripheral blood. Receptors were obtained from a woman aged 30 to 39 with COVID-19, enrolled during active disease.

This clone was seen once. CDR3 region: CASSLTPPGSRGEQYF. The CDR3 DNA sequence: TGTGCCAGCAGTTTAACCCCCCCGGGCTCCCGGGGAGAGCAGTACTTC. The chain couples TRBV27 to TRBJ2-7, with D possibly matching TRBD2 (5 bases). The V end was cut by 2 bases, the J end by 7 bases, with 21 bases between. Looked up from germline, CDR1 is MNHEY and CDR2 is SMNVEV (reference sequence). The CDR3 loop spans 16 amino acids.

V usage is TRBV5-6 and J usage is TRBJ1-6, with 8 bases fitting TRBD1. The CDR3 covers 14 residues. Trimming removed 5 bases from V and 6 bases from J; junction bases left unmatched: 4. The germline V gene encodes CDR1 SGHDT and CDR2 YYEEEE. CDR3 protein: CASRQGGVNSPLHF. The CDR3, as DNA: TGTGCCAGCAGACAGGGGGGCGTTAATTCACCCCTCCACTTT.

The chain joins TRBV5-1 to TRBJ2-5; 15 nucleotides match TRBD2. CDR1 and CDR2 (germline): SGHRS, YFSETQ. This CDR3 has 16 residues. V was clipped by 4 bases and J by 4 bases; unmatched bases: 5. CDR3 DNA: TGCGCCAGCAGCGAGGGACTAGCGGGAGGTATAGAGACCCAGTACTTC. Amino acids: CASSEGLAGGIETQYF.

About this clone: The sample carries other DNA sequences with the same CDR3. The V and J genes are TRBV9 and TRBJ2-5; maybe TRBD2 (5 bases). The V end was cut by 2 bases, the J end by 5 bases, with 13 bases between. Per germline, CDR1 SGDLS and CDR2 YYNGEE. There are 14 residues in the CDR3. The CDR3 coding sequence is TGTGCCAGCAGCGTCGAGACCGAGCGGGAGACCCAGTACTTC. It codes for CASSVETERETQYF.

The chain uses TRBV4-1 and TRBJ2-7, with 7 bases aligning to TRBD1. Germline-derived CDR1 and CDR2 are MGHRA and YSYEKL. The J segment lost 0 bases and the V segment lost 4 bases, leaving 3 bases of the junction unmatched. The CDR3 runs 14 residues. The DNA for the CDR3 is TGCGCCAGCAGCCCAAGACAGGGCTCCTACGAGCAGTACTTC. This encodes CASSPRQGSYEQYF.

The V call is TRBV7-3, the J call TRBJ2-7; D may be TRBD2 (6 bases). This CDR3 region has 13 residues. The germline V gene encodes CDR1 SGHTA and CDR2 FQGTGA. The germline V and J ends were trimmed by 4 bases and 3 bases, with 10 bases remaining between them. CDR3 protein: CASSSTGGYEQYF. Here the CDR3 DNA reads TGTGCCAGCAGCTCGACCGGGGGCTACGAGCAGTACTTC.

The rearrangement uses TRBV21-1 and TRBJ2-1; the tabulated D call, TRBD2, remains unverified against the DNA. TRBV21-1 is shown as a pseudogene. The CDR3 has 12 residues. The CDR3 spells CASSFSCNEQFF. The CDR3 region has the DNA TGTGCCAGCAGCTTTAGCTGCAATGAGCAGTTCTTC.

The chain combines TRBV5-1 with TRBJ2-7; 9 bases are shared with TRBD2. Per the germline V gene, CDR1 is SGHRS and CDR2 is YFSETQ. Trimming at V came to 0 bases and at J to 0 bases, leaving 7 bases not matched to a gene. The CDR3 has 17 residues. The CDR3 loop reads CASSLGRLADSSYEQYF. For the CDR3, the DNA is TGCGCCAGCAGCTTGGGGAGACTAGCGGATTCCTCCTACGAGCAGTACTTC.

The V and J genes are TRBV7-9 and TRBJ1-6, with D hard to call. This CDR3 comprises 13 residues. Germline V gene sequence: CDR1 SEHNR, CDR2 FQNEAQ (reference sequence). Trimming stripped 4 bases from V and 9 bases from J, with 10 bases between. The CDR3 sequence is CASSSDSGSPLHF. The CDR3 coding sequence is TGTGCCAGCAGCTCGGACTCCGGTTCACCCCTCCACTTT. The entire variable domain, with the rest obtained from reference TRBV7-9 and TRBJ1-6, is as follows: DTGVSQNPRHKITKRGQNVTFRCDPISEHNRLYWYRQTLGQGPEFLTYFQNEAQLEKSRLLSDRFSAERPKGSFSTLEIQRTEQGDSAMYLCASSSDSGSPLHFGNGTRLTVT.

This sequence joins TRBV5-4 and TRBJ2-3; TRBD2 matches 11 bases. The V segment lost 3 bases and the J segment 12 bases; nucleotides outside the gene matches: 12. Germline V gene sequence: CDR1 SGHNT, CDR2 YYREEE (reference sequence). The CDR3 consists of 15 residues. The CDR3: CASSSFLAGGRTQYF. Here the CDR3 DNA reads TGTGCCAGCAGCTCCTTCTTAGCGGGAGGGAGAACTCAGTATTTT. Combining the CDR3 with reference TRBV5-4 and TRBJ2-3 gives the whole variable domain ETGVTQSPTHLIKTRGQQVTLRCSSQSGHNTVSWYQQALGQGPQFIFQYYREEENGRGNFPPRFSGLQFPNYSSELNVNALELDDSALYLCASSSFLAGGRTQYFGPGTRLTVL.

This rearrangement joins TRBV9 to TRBJ2-2; D might be TRBD1 (6 bases). Germline loops: CDR1 SGDLS, CDR2 YYNGEE. Trimming took 1 base from V and 6 from J, leaving 16 bases between them. This CDR3 is built from 16 residues. The CDR3 sequence is CASSVKQGQNSGELFF. The CDR3 DNA follows: TGTGCCAGCAGCGTAAAACAGGGACAAAATTCCGGGGAGCTGTTTTTT.

This clone was seen only a few times. J is TRBJ1-2 and V is TRBV24-1; 8 bases fit TRBD1. The CDR3 extends over 15 amino acids. Trimming cost V 4 bases and J 4 bases; bases outside gene matches: 7. The germline V gene encodes CDR1 KGHDR and CDR2 SFDVKD. The CDR3 sequence is CATSDRDRGGYGYTF. The CDR3 nucleotides are TGTGCCACCAGTGACCGTGACAGGGGAGGCTATGGCTACACCTTC.

The chain recombines TRBV6-6 with TRBJ2-1, with D perhaps TRBD2 (6 bases). CDR1 and CDR2 (germline): MNHNY, SVGAGI (reference sequence). V was clipped by 6 bases and J by 8 bases, with 17 bases between them. CDR3 length equals 14 residues. CDR3 coding DNA: TGTGCCAGCAGCCAGGGACTCCTGGTAGATGAGCAGTTCTTC. It yields the protein CASSQGLLVDEQFF.

CDR3 in amino acids: CASSPSQGGEQFF. Here the CDR3 DNA reads TGTGCCAGCAGTCCTTCCCAGGGGGGAGAGCAGTTCTTC. The chain couples TRBV2 to TRBJ2-1; D might be TRBD1 (7 bases). Germline CDR1 is SNHLY and CDR2 is FYNNEI. The CDR3 contains 13 residues. V was pared by 5 bases and J by 10 bases, with 15 bases between. The full variable domain, its missing parts supplied by reference TRBV2 and TRBJ2-1, is EPEVTQTPSHQVTQMGQEVILRCVPISNHLYFYWYRQILGQKVEFLVSFYNNEISEKSEIFDDQFSVERPDGSNFTLKIRSTKLEDSAMYFCASSPSQGGEQFFGPGTRLTVL.

V and J are TRBV7-8 and TRBJ2-5; TRBD2 aligns across 13 bases. CDR3 size: 14 residues. J gave up 5 bases and V 5 bases, and 2 bases lay outside the gene matches. Germline V lookup: CDR1 SGHVS, CDR2 FQNEAQ. The CDR3 bases are TGTGCCAGCAGCGGGACTAGCGGGGTGGAGACCCAGTACTTC. Amino acid sequence: CASSGTSGVETQYF.

V gene TRBV28 combines with J gene TRBJ2-5; D may be TRBD1 (6 bases). V lost 7 bases to trimming and J lost 0 bases, with 12 bases between them. Germline V gives CDR1 MDHEN, CDR2 SYDVKM. The CDR3 loop spans 14 amino acids. CDR3 in DNA: TGTGCCAGCACCCCTGGGACACACCAAGAGACCCAGTACTTC. Encoded protein: CASTPGTHQETQYF.

The V and J genes are TRBV7-9 and TRBJ2-1; 8 nucleotides agree with TRBD2. Germline V lookup: CDR1 SEHNR, CDR2 FQNEAQ (reference sequence). J gave up 9 bases and V 1 base, and 5 bases lay outside the gene matches. The CDR3 loop spans 14 amino acids. CDR3 sequence: CASSLVAGSGEQFF. The CDR3 nucleotides are TGTGCCAGCAGCTTAGTAGCGGGGAGCGGTGAGCAGTTCTTC.

The gene calls are TRBV28 and TRBJ2-1; D is unclear. V lost 5 bases and J lost 5, with 10 bases in between. The CDR3 contains 13 residues. Germline V lookup: CDR1 MDHEN, CDR2 SYDVKM. CDR3 protein: CASSVSADNEQFF. The CDR3 coding sequence is TGTGCCAGCAGTGTGAGTGCGGACAATGAGCAGTTCTTC.

The rearrangement uses TRBV9 and TRBJ1-4, with 8 bases that match TRBD1. Germline CDR1 and CDR2: SGDLS and YYNGEE. With 3 bases clipped from V and 2 bases from J, the junction kept 3 bases outside the gene matches. CDR3 length: 15 amino acids. The DNA for the CDR3 is TGTGCCAGCAGCGCTGGACAGGGTACTAATGAAAAACTGTTTTTT. The encoded protein is CASSAGQGTNEKLFF.

V gene TRBV29-1 combines with J gene TRBJ1-2; 8 nucleotides match TRBD1. The CDR3 contains 13 residues. With 6 bases clipped from V and 3 bases from J, the junction kept 6 bases outside the gene matches. CDR1 is SQVTM and CDR2 is ANQGSEA in the germline V gene. The CDR3 reads CSVSDRGDYGYTF. The CDR3 DNA follows: TGCAGCGTGAGCGACAGGGGAGACTATGGCTACACCTTC.

The count of this clone is one. The V gene is TRBV19, the J gene TRBJ2-1; 9 bases match TRBD1. This CDR3 region has 15 residues. The V segment lost 4 bases and the J segment 5 bases; nucleotides outside the gene matches: 6. The V gene's germline CDR1 is LNHDA and CDR2 SQIVND (reference sequence). CDR3 DNA: TGTGCCAGTAGTAACCGGGACAGGGCCCACAATGAGCAGTTCTTC. It yields the protein CASSNRDRAHNEQFF. Together with reference TRBV19 and TRBJ2-1, the CDR3 gives the full variable domain: DGGITQSPKYLFRKEGQNVTLSCEQNLNHDAMYWYRQDPGQGLRLIYYSQIVNDFQKGDIAEGYSVSREKKESFPLTVTSAQKNPTAFYLCASSNRDRAHNEQFFGPGTRLTVL.